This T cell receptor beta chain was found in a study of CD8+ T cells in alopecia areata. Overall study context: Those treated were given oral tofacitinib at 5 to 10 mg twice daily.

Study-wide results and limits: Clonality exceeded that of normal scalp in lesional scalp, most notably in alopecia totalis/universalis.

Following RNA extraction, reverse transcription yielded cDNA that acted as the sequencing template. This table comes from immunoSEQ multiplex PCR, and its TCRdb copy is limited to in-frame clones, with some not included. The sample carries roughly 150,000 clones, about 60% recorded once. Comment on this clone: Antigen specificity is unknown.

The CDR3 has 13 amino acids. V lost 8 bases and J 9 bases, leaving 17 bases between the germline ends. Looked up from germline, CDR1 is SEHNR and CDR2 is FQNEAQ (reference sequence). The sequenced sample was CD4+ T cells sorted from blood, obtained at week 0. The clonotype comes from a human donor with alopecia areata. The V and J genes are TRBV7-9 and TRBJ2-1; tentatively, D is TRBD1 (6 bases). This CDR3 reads CASAPSQGREQFF. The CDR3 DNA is TGTGCCAGCGCCCCCTCACAGGGCCGTGAGCAGTTCTTC.